The clone carrying this TCR beta chain was counted only a few times. As yet, its antigen is unknown. TCRdb itself ran the 5' RACE reads through MiXCR, one entry per CDR3 protein. In the table there are roughly 52,000 distinct CDR3 sequences, around 9.5% of which are singletons. The CDR3 totals 16 residues. Germline V gene data show CDR1 as MGHRA and CDR2 as YSYEKL. V was clipped by 4 bases and J by 0 bases; unmatched bases: 8. The data belong to a study of T-cell memory formation after mild COVID-19. Study-wide results and limits: From day 15 to 85, contracting clones were balanced between CD4 and CD8, whereas later expanders leaned toward CD4+. Clonal second-wave expansions that peaked on day 37 had unconfirmed SARS-CoV-2 specificity. Cross-reactive memory appears to have joined, as suggested by some responding clones showing up in pre-infection memory.

V gene TRBV4-1 combines with J gene TRBJ2-7; 8 positions agree with TRBD1. The TCR comes from a man aged 18 to 30 who had mild COVID-19 (a few samples of this study predate the infection). Cell type and time point are not known. Input material: PBMCs or a T cell subset sorted from them (not recorded which). In DNA, the CDR3 is TGCGCCAGCAGCCCAGGAAGGACAGGGCTCTCCTACGAGCAGTACTTC. Amino acid sequence: CASSPGRTGLSYEQYF.